This T cell receptor beta chain was obtained from a study of shared T cell receptors in the human thymus. Profiling relied on immunoSEQ multiplex PCR, and the TCRdb table lists in-frame clones only, not all of them. The sample contains under 850,000 clones, 85% to 90% of which appear only once. In its sample, this clone was seen once. This same sample was also part of a study on human thymus T cells. This second study says: Resections that were taken during corrective heart surgery supplied the thymus tissue. Blood and thymic repertoires both appeared biased in V and J gene usage. Unrelated individuals had highly overlapping thymic repertoires, as reported in related research.

The source of this sequence is a boy less than two years old with a congenital heart defect. The specimen was thymocytes.

For the CDR3, the DNA is TGTGCCAGCACCCCCCGAGGAACCTACAATGAGCAGTTCTTC. Translated: CASTPRGTYNEQFF. The genes are TRBV27 and TRBJ2-1; D not certain. Germline values: CDR1 MNHEY, CDR2 SMNVEV (reference sequence). Trimming removed 7 bases from V and 2 bases from J, with 12 bases in between. This CDR3 is built from 14 residues.